A selection of T cell receptor beta chains follows, all from one sample in a study of cytomegalovirus exposure and HLA in healthy donors. Method: immunoSEQ multiplex PCR; TCRdb's copy keeps in-frame clones and lacks some. The sample shows about 160,000 clones, approximately 88% of them seen only once. The sample was PBMCs. These receptors all come from a boy aged 2-15 years in good health and CMV-seronegative. Each CDR3 is given with its conserved first and last residue. D genes are given only for firm matches. A row's size may be missing; if present it is once, few, many or a size class.

cdr3_nt | cdr3_aa | clone_size | d_call | j_call | v_call | cdr3_length
TGCGCCAGCAGCCAAGATATCCTCCTAGCGCCCCTAAATATGCAGTATTTT | CASSQDILLAPLNMQYF | NA | NA | TRBJ2-3 | TRBV4-3 | 17
TGTGCCAGCAGCTTGGCCGGGAGGGATGAGCAGTTCTTC | CASSLAGRDEQFF | NA | TRBD2 | TRBJ2-1 | TRBV7-9 | 13
TGCGCCAGCAGCCAAGACACAGGGGGCTTGGCTGAAGCTTTCTTT | CASSQDTGGLAEAFF | NA | TRBD1 | TRBJ1-1 | TRBV4-3 | 15
TGTGCCAGCAGCATCGTTACAGGGCAGGATGGCTACACCTTC | CASSIVTGQDGYTF | NA | NA | TRBJ1-2 | TRBV7-8 | 14
TGTGCCAGCAGTTACTCGCCAGATCAGCCCCAGCATTTT | CASSYSPDQPQHF | few | NA | TRBJ1-5 | TRBV6-5 | 13
TGTGCCAGCAGCATGAACAGGGGAAGCACTGAAGCTTTCTTT | CASSMNRGSTEAFF | NA | TRBD1 | TRBJ1-1 | TRBV5-5 | 14
TGTGCCAGCAGCTTTACAGGAGTCATACACCCGCTAAACTATGGCTACACCTTC | CASSFTGVIHPLNYGYTF | NA | NA | TRBJ1-2 | TRBV11-3 | 18
TGTGCCAGCAGGGGGACAGGGGTCTGGGAAAAACTGTTTTTT | CASRGTGVWEKLFF | few | TRBD1 | TRBJ1-4 | TRBV2 | 14
TGTGCCAGCAGCTTACTGAGGGACTTATCTAACGAGCAGTACTTC | CASSLLRDLSNEQYF | NA | NA | TRBJ2-7 | TRBV7-6 | 15
TGTGCCAGCAGCGCCGGGACAGGGAACTATGGCTACACCTTC | CASSAGTGNYGYTF | NA | TRBD1 | TRBJ1-2 | TRBV5-6 | 14